This TCR beta chain was profiled in a study of T-cell reconstitution after alpha-beta-depleted transplantation in children. This clonotype was observed at least ten times. Unique molecular identifiers were built into the TCRbeta library. TCRdb reanalysed the PCR reads using MiXCR and keeps one entry per CDR3 protein. The table lists tens of thousands of distinct CDR3 sequences, about 7.3% of them singletons. J was trimmed by 0 bases and V by 3 bases; bases with no gene match: 7. CDR1 is ENHRY and CDR2 is SYGVKD in the germline V gene. This CDR3 is 18 amino acids long. The J gene is TRBJ2-1, the V gene TRBV10-3, with TRBD2 matching over 11 bases. The clonotype originates from a human donor who donated a stem cell graft to a child with acute lymphoblastic leukemia. The material was PBMCs from the stem cell graft donor, obtained from the stem cell graft. CDR3 coding DNA: TGTGCCATCAGTGAATGGGCTAGCGGGGGGAGCTCCTACAATGAGCAGTTCTTC. Amino acids: CAISEWASGGSSYNEQFF.